The 19 T cell receptor beta chains presented below share a single source sample, sequenced in a study of blood T cell repertoires in COVID-19. Measured with immunoSEQ multiplex PCR; TCRdb has only the in-frame clones, and not every one. The table lists under 250,000 clones, 84% of them singletons. Sequencing was done on a sample of peripheral blood. Receptor source: a human donor in a cohort sampled during active COVID-19.

V and J are TRBV2 and TRBJ1-5; perhaps TRBD1 as D (5 bases). The V gene lost 3 bases and the J gene lost 4 bases, with 10 bases spanning the gap. The CDR3 has 14 amino acids. The germline CDR1 and CDR2 sequences are SNHLY and FYNNEI. In nucleotides, the CDR3 is TGTGCCAGCAGTGACCAGGGTCGGAATCAGCCCCAGCATTTT. This gives the protein CASSDQGRNQPQHF. Together with reference TRBV2 and TRBJ1-5, the CDR3 gives the full variable domain: EPEVTQTPSHQVTQMGQEVILRCVPISNHLYFYWYRQILGQKVEFLVSFYNNEISEKSEIFDDQFSVERPDGSNFTLKIRSTKLEDSAMYFCASSDQGRNQPQHFGDGTRLSIL.

The CDR3 nucleotides read TGTGCCAGCAGCACGAGCGGGGCTGGGGTAGATACGCAGTATTTT. Translating it yields CASSTSGAGVDTQYF. The rearrangement uses TRBV6-5 and TRBJ2-3, with 7 bases lining up with TRBD2. This CDR3 has 15 amino acids. Losses at the gene ends were 6 bases for V and 5 bases for J; bases not matched to a gene: 11. The germline V gene encodes CDR1 MNHEY and CDR2 SVGAGI.

The chain carries TRBV7-2 and TRBJ2-7; 8 positions agree with TRBD1. The CDR3 is 15 residues long. Germline CDR1 reads SGHTA; CDR2 reads FQGNSA. V trimming: 3 bases; J trimming: 4 bases; junction bases outside the gene matches: 8. CDR3 amino acids: CASSFRSGGQYEQYF. CDR3 DNA: TGTGCCAGCAGCTTTAGGTCAGGGGGCCAATACGAGCAGTACTTC. Using reference TRBV7-2 and TRBJ2-7 for the parts outside the CDR3, the full variable domain is GAGVSQSPSNKVTEKGKDVELRCDPISGHTALYWYRQSLGQGLEFLIYFQGNSAPDKSGLPSDRFSAERTGGSVSTLTIQRTQQEDSAVYLCASSFRSGGQYEQYFGPGTRLTVT.

CDR3 residues: CASRSGSRSGEQYF. CDR3 coding DNA: TGTGCCAGCAGAAGCGGGAGTAGGTCTGGCGAGCAGTACTTC. The genes are TRBV6-5 and TRBJ2-7; TRBD2 agrees at 8 bases. J lost 6 bases, V lost 6 bases, and 10 bases had no gene match. The CDR3 is 14 amino acids. The germline CDR1 and CDR2 sequences are MNHEY and SVGAGI.

V and J are TRBV19 and TRBJ2-5; 7 bases fit TRBD1. V shed 9 bases and J 4 bases; nucleotides not matched to a gene: 11. The germline CDR1 and CDR2 sequences are LNHDA and SQIVND (reference sequence). The CDR3 sequence is 14 residues long. For the CDR3, the DNA is TGTGCCAGCACACAGACAGGGTACGCAGAGACCCAGTACTTC. Its protein product is CASTQTGYAETQYF.

J is TRBJ2-3 and V is TRBV5-1, with TRBD2 identical over 7 bases. CDR3 length equals 17 residues. Germline trimming cut 0 bases from V and 4 bases from J; bases unmatched to any gene: 11. CDR1 and CDR2 from the germline V gene are SGHRS and YFSETQ. The chain's CDR3 is CASSLEAGKALSDTQYF. The CDR3, as DNA: TGCGCCAGCAGCTTGGAAGCGGGGAAGGCATTATCAGATACGCAGTATTTT.

This rearrangement joins TRBV29-1 to TRBJ2-7, with 7 bases that match TRBD1. The CDR3 runs to 14 residues. V lost 8 bases and J lost 1; bases outside the gene matches: 11. The V gene's germline CDR1 is SQVTM and CDR2 ANQGSEA. This CDR3 reads CSIKRGTDSYEQYF. The CDR3 DNA reads TGCAGCATAAAACGAGGGACAGATTCCTACGAGCAGTACTTC.

V gene TRBV3-1 (or the pseudogene TRBV3-2) combines with J gene TRBJ2-2; 14 bases are a match to TRBD2. V lost 3 bases, J lost 12 bases, and 3 bases stayed unmatched. Germline V lookup: CDR1 LGHDT, CDR2 YNNKEL (reference sequence). The CDR3 consists of 14 residues. CDR3 in amino acids: CASSQGLAGVKLFF. The DNA of the CDR3 is TGTGCCAGCAGCCAGGGACTAGCGGGAGTAAAGCTGTTTTTT.

The chain couples TRBV19 to TRBJ2-3; D is unclear. Germline V CDR1 and CDR2: LNHDA, SQIVND (reference sequence). The V end lost 3 bases, the J end lost 0 bases, and 10 bases lay between the germline ends. The CDR3 is 15 amino acids. CDR3 nucleotide sequence: TGTGCCAGTAGTATCTCGTCCCTGAGCACAGATACGCAGTATTTT. This codes for CASSISSLSTDTQYF.

V usage is TRBV10-3 and J usage is TRBJ2-7; D may be TRBD1 (6 bases). The CDR3 loop spans 16 amino acids. Looked up from germline, CDR1 is ENHRY and CDR2 is SYGVKD. The V end lost 3 bases, the J end lost 1 base, and 16 bases lay between the germline ends. The CDR3 protein is CAISDTGRGRSYEQYF. CDR3 sequence (DNA): TGTGCCATCAGTGATACCGGCAGGGGCCGTTCCTACGAGCAGTACTTC.

This rearrangement joins TRBV15 to TRBJ2-7; D gene unclear. The CDR3 is 12 amino acids. The V gene lost 2 bases and the J gene lost 3 bases, with 5 bases spanning the gap. CDR1 is LNHNV, CDR2 YYDKDF, per germline (reference sequence). CDR3 residues: CATSRSFYEQYF. DNA of the CDR3: TGTGCCACCAGCAGATCTTTCTACGAGCAGTACTTC.

The rearrangement links TRBV3-1 (or the pseudogene TRBV3-2) to TRBJ1-1, with unresolved D. The CDR3 spans 13 residues. CDR1 LGHDT and CDR2 YNNKEL come from the germline V gene (reference sequence). Trimming cost V 1 base and J 0 bases, with 3 bases left between them. CDR3 region: CASSQGMNTEAFF. CDR3 bases: TGTGCCAGCAGCCAAGGTATGAACACTGAAGCTTTCTTT.

This clone was found many times. The chain employs TRBV3-1 (or the pseudogene TRBV3-2) and TRBJ1-6, with D possibly being TRBD1 (6 bases). The V end was cut by 1 base, the J end by 11 bases, with 15 bases between. The germline CDR1 and CDR2 sequences are LGHDT and YNNKEL (reference sequence). The CDR3 runs to 15 residues. In DNA form, the CDR3 reads TGTGCCAGCAGCCAAGCGGGGACACGGACGGCACCCCTCCACTTT. Translating it yields CASSQAGTRTAPLHF.

J is TRBJ1-6 and V is TRBV28, with TRBD1 as a possible D gene (5 bases). CDR1 and CDR2 (germline): MDHEN, SYDVKM. This CDR3 comprises 13 residues. Trimming removed 9 bases at V and 5 bases at J, with 11 bases between. In DNA, the CDR3 is TGTGCCAGTACGGACATCGATAATTCACCCCTCCACTTT. This encodes CASTDIDNSPLHF.

The chain recombines TRBV28 with TRBJ1-2, with 7 nucleotides matching TRBD1. CDR1 MDHEN and CDR2 SYDVKM come from the germline V gene. V shed 3 bases, J shed 1 base, and the junction held 2 bases outside the gene matches. The CDR3 is 14 residues long. The CDR3 DNA sequence: TGTGCCAGCAGTTTCTACAGGGGTAACTATGGCTACACCTTC. As protein: CASSFYRGNYGYTF.

The V gene is TRBV2, the J gene TRBJ1-5, with 9 bases matching TRBD1. The CDR3 has 15 residues. The ends lost 6 bases at V and 7 bases at J; junction bases unmatched: 10. Germline CDR1 is SNHLY and CDR2 is FYNNEI. In DNA form, the CDR3 reads TGTGCCAGCAGCGTCGACAGGGGGTTAAAACAGCCCCAGCATTTT. As protein: CASSVDRGLKQPQHF.

CDR3 nucleotides: TGCGCCAGCAGCTTGGTCGTAGCGGGAGGGCAGAACAATGAGCAGTTCTTC. It encodes CASSLVVAGGQNNEQFF. The chain couples TRBV5-1 to TRBJ2-1; 11 bases fit TRBD2. Germline V lookup: CDR1 SGHRS, CDR2 YFSETQ. V was clipped by 0 bases and J by 5 bases; unmatched bases: 7. This CDR3 region has 17 residues.

This clone has a handful of counts. The chain couples TRBV29-1 to TRBJ2-1, with 8 nucleotides matching TRBD2. The CDR3 loop spans 15 amino acids. The V segment lost 5 bases and the J segment 6 bases; nucleotides outside the gene matches: 12. The V gene's germline CDR1 is SQVTM and CDR2 ANQGSEA. In DNA, the CDR3 is TGCAGCGTTCCCAGCGGGAGCCGGAGTGTCAATGAGCAGTTCTTC. It translates to CSVPSGSRSVNEQFF.

The chain combines TRBV21-1 with TRBJ2-5; TRBD2, the table's D call, lacks a check against the DNA. TRBV21-1 is a recognized pseudogene. The CDR3 covers 15 residues. This CDR3 is CASSPRRECQETQYF. CDR3 sequence (DNA): TGTGCCAGCAGCCCGCGGAGGGAGTGCCAAGAGACCCAGTACTTC.